This paragraph covers one T cell receptor beta chain sequence. Its antigen is currently unknown. This sample is part of a study of T cell responses to AZD1222 COVID-19 vaccine. Looked up from germline, CDR1 is MDHEN and CDR2 is SYDVKM. This CDR3 is built from 14 residues. Trimming took off 6 bases at V and 4 bases at J, with 12 bases between the two ends. Sequencing was performed with immunoSEQ multiplex PCR; in TCRdb, only in-frame clones are kept and a portion is missing. The sample consists of more than 140,000 clones, 80% to 95% of them appearing once. Study-wide findings and caveats: Spike-specific TCRs gained breadth and depth after people received two AZD1222 doses. Just a handful of AZD1222 recipients were seropositive at baseline.

J is TRBJ1-4 and V is TRBV28; D is perhaps TRBD1 (5 bases). This specimen was peripheral blood, taken on day 0 of MenACWY control vaccination. The clonotype originates from an adult in good health. The CDR3 sequence: CASRHRRDNEKLFF. CDR3 sequence (DNA): TGTGCCAGCAGGCACAGGAGGGATAATGAAAAACTGTTTTTT.